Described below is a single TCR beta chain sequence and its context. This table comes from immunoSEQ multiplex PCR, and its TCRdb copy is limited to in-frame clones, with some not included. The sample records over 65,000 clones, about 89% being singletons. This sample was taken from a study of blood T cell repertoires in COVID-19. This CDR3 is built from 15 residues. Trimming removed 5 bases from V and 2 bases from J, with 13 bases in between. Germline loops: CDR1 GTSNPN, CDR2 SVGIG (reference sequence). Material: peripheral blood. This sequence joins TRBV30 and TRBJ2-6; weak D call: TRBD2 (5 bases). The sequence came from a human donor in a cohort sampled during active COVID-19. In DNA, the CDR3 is TGTGCCTGGTCCCCCGGGGTTGCTGGGGCCAACGTCCTGACTTTC. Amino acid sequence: CAWSPGVAGANVLTF.